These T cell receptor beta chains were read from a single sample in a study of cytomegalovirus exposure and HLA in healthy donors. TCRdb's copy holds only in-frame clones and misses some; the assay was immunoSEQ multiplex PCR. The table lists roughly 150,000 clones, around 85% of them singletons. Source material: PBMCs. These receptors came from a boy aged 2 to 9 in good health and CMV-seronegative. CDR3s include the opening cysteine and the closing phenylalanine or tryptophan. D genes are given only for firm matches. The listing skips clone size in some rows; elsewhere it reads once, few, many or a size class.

DNA: TGTGCCAGCAGCGGCTATGGCTACACCTTC
CDR3: CASSGYGYTF
J: TRBJ1-2
D: NA
length: 10
size: NA
V: TRBV2

DNA: TGTGCCAGCCAGGTCGGGGGGCTTAATCAGCCCCAGCATTTT
CDR3: CASQVGGLNQPQHF
J: TRBJ1-5
D: NA
length: 14
size: NA
V: TRBV2

DNA: TGCGCCAGCAGCTTGGCAACAGAGATCATGAACACTGAAGCTTTCTTT
CDR3: CASSLATEIMNTEAFF
J: TRBJ1-1
D: NA
length: 16
size: NA
V: TRBV5-1

DNA: TGTGCTAGTGGTTTGAATCAGGGGGCGAAGAACACTGAAGCTTTCTTT
CDR3: CASGLNQGAKNTEAFF
J: TRBJ1-1
D: TRBD1
length: 16
size: NA
V: TRBV12-5

DNA: TGTGCCAGCAGCTTAGCTCTCTCGGGCGGGAGAACCTACGAGCAGTACTTC
CDR3: CASSLALSGGRTYEQYF
J: TRBJ2-7
D: TRBD2
length: 17
size: few
V: TRBV7-9

DNA: TGTGCCAGCAGCCACCCGACTAGCGGGGTTAGCACAGATACGCAGTATTTT
CDR3: CASSHPTSGVSTDTQYF
J: TRBJ2-3
D: TRBD2
length: 17
size: NA
V: TRBV7-9

DNA: TGCAGTGCTCGGCAGACTGAGACCCAGTACTTC
CDR3: CSARQTETQYF
J: TRBJ2-5
D: NA
length: 11
size: NA
V: TRBV20-1

DNA: TGTGCCAGCAGTGACCGAGGGGGCGCTGACAATGAGCAGTTCTTC
CDR3: CASSDRGGADNEQFF
J: TRBJ2-1
D: TRBD1
length: 15
size: NA
V: TRBV6-4

DNA: TGCAGCGGGGTCGAGGGGGTGCGTGGCTACACCTTC
CDR3: CSGVEGVRGYTF
J: TRBJ1-2
D: NA
length: 12
size: NA
V: TRBV29-1

DNA: TGTGCCAGCAGCTTACTAGCGGCGGTGTACAATGAGCAGTTCTTC
CDR3: CASSLLAAVYNEQFF
J: TRBJ2-1
D: TRBD2
length: 15
size: NA
V: TRBV7-3

DNA: TGTGCCAGCAGTATCGGGACAGGGGTTAATTCACCCCTCCACTTT
CDR3: CASSIGTGVNSPLHF
J: TRBJ1-6
D: TRBD1
length: 15
size: NA
V: TRBV28

DNA: TGTGCCAGCAGTTACGGACAGGGGGCGTGGGAGACCCAGTACTTC
CDR3: CASSYGQGAWETQYF
J: TRBJ2-5
D: TRBD1
length: 15
size: NA
V: TRBV6-5

DNA: TGTGCCAGCAGGCTGGGACAGGGGGTAGGCGAGCAGTACTTC
CDR3: CASRLGQGVGEQYF
J: TRBJ2-7
D: TRBD1
length: 14
size: few
V: TRBV5-6

DNA: TGTGCCAGCAGAGGGGGGCGGGGGGCCGCCTACGAGCAGTACTTC
CDR3: CASRGGRGAAYEQYF
J: TRBJ2-7
D: TRBD2
length: 15
size: NA
V: TRBV28

DNA: TGTGCCAGCAGTTTAGCGGGACTAGGGCACAATGAGCAGTTCTTC
CDR3: CASSLAGLGHNEQFF
J: TRBJ2-1
D: TRBD2
length: 15
size: once
V: TRBV27

DNA: TGTGCCACCTTGGGGGGGGGCCCCCAAGAGACCCAGTACTTC
CDR3: CATLGGGPQETQYF
J: TRBJ2-5
D: NA
length: 14
size: NA
V: TRBV28

DNA: TGTGCCAGCAGCTTAGTAGGGGGAACTAATGAAAAACTGTTTTTT
CDR3: CASSLVGGTNEKLFF
J: TRBJ1-4
D: NA
length: 15
size: NA
V: TRBV7-9

DNA: TGTGCCAGCAGGAAGGGGTTTCCGAACACCGGGGAGCTGTTTTTT
CDR3: CASRKGFPNTGELFF
J: TRBJ2-2
D: NA
length: 15
size: NA
V: TRBV6-1

DNA: TGTGCCAGCAGCTCCCGACAGCCCTGGAACACTGAAGCTTTCTTT
CDR3: CASSSRQPWNTEAFF
J: TRBJ1-1
D: NA
length: 15
size: NA
V: TRBV7-3

DNA: TGTGCCAGTAGTATAGATGGGCAGGACTATGGCTACACCTTC
CDR3: CASSIDGQDYGYTF
J: TRBJ1-2
D: NA
length: 14
size: NA
V: TRBV19

DNA: TGTGCCAGCAGGGGCTCTGGACAGGGAGAAGATACGCAGTATTTT
CDR3: CASRGSGQGEDTQYF
J: TRBJ2-3
D: TRBD1
length: 15
size: few
V: TRBV27

DNA: TGCGCCAGCAGTGAGTCGAAGGGGGTTTCACCCCTCCACTTT
CDR3: CASSESKGVSPLHF
J: TRBJ1-6
D: NA
length: 14
size: NA
V: TRBV10-2

DNA: TGTGCCAGCAGTGTTGGACAGCTAGACACCGGGGAGCTGTTTTTT
CDR3: CASSVGQLDTGELFF
J: TRBJ2-2
D: NA
length: 15
size: NA
V: TRBV2

DNA: TGTGCCAGCAGCTTGGTCCGGGCAGGGGGCAACGAGCAGTACTTC
CDR3: CASSLVRAGGNEQYF
J: TRBJ2-7
D: TRBD1
length: 15
size: NA
V: TRBV5-4

DNA: TGTGCCAGCAGCGGGACTAGCGGGAGGACCTACGAGCAGTACTTC
CDR3: CASSGTSGRTYEQYF
J: TRBJ2-7
D: TRBD2
length: 15
size: once
V: TRBV28

DNA: TGCGCCAGCAGCCAAGCGGGAGCTCCCTACGAGCAGTACTTC
CDR3: CASSQAGAPYEQYF
J: TRBJ2-7
D: NA
length: 14
size: NA
V: TRBV4-1

DNA: TGTGCCAGCAAGGGGCCGGGACAGAACACCGGGGAGCTGTTTTTT
CDR3: CASKGPGQNTGELFF
J: TRBJ2-2
D: NA
length: 15
size: NA
V: TRBV7-9

DNA: TGTGCCAGCAGCTTAGGGGACAGGGGGGGCCAGCCCCAGCATTTT
CDR3: CASSLGDRGGQPQHF
J: TRBJ1-5
D: TRBD1
length: 15
size: NA
V: TRBV7-8

DNA: TGTGCCAGCAGTGAAGTGGTACAGGCGAACACCGGGGAGCTGTTTTTT
CDR3: CASSEVVQANTGELFF
J: TRBJ2-2
D: NA
length: 16
size: few
V: TRBV6-4

DNA: TGTGCCAGCAGCGTCGATTTCGCAGGGGCCGCCTACTCTGGGGCCAACGTCCTGACTTTC
CDR3: CASSVDFAGAAYSGANVLTF
J: TRBJ2-6
D: NA
length: 20
size: NA
V: TRBV9

DNA: TGTTCCAGCAGCCCCTTCTACAATGAGCAGTTCTTC
CDR3: CSSSPFYNEQFF
J: TRBJ2-1
D: NA
length: 12
size: NA
V: TRBV7-9

DNA: TGTGCCAGCAGCGTAGGAGCGGGAGCTGGCGAGCAGTACTTC
CDR3: CASSVGAGAGEQYF
J: TRBJ2-7
D: TRBD2
length: 14
size: once
V: TRBV9

DNA: TGTGCCGTCCTGAGGGCTCTAGGGGATACGCAGTATTTT
CDR3: CAVLRALGDTQYF
J: TRBJ2-3
D: NA
length: 13
size: NA
V: TRBV6-5

DNA: TGTGCCAGCAGTACAGTAGACGGACTAGCGGGACGCGTTTACGAGCAGTACTTC
CDR3: CASSTVDGLAGRVYEQYF
J: TRBJ2-7
D: TRBD2
length: 18
size: NA
V: TRBV2

DNA: TGTGCCATCAGTGAGTCGAAGGTAGCGAGCTACGAGCAGTACTTC
CDR3: CAISESKVASYEQYF
J: TRBJ2-7
D: NA
length: 15
size: NA
V: TRBV10-3

DNA: TGTGCCAGCAGTGAAGGGGTAGCGGGTTCCTACGAGCAGTACTTC
CDR3: CASSEGVAGSYEQYF
J: TRBJ2-7
D: TRBD2
length: 15
size: NA
V: TRBV6-1

DNA: TGTGCCAGTAGTAACCGGGACACCCAAGAGACCCAGTACTTC
CDR3: CASSNRDTQETQYF
J: TRBJ2-5
D: NA
length: 14
size: NA
V: TRBV19

DNA: TGCGCCAGCAGCCCTCACAGGGGGGTTGGTGAAAAACTGTTTTTT
CDR3: CASSPHRGVGEKLFF
J: TRBJ1-4
D: TRBD1
length: 15
size: NA
V: TRBV5-1

DNA: TGCGCCAGCGGATCCGGGACAGTTAATGAAAAACTGTTTTTT
CDR3: CASGSGTVNEKLFF
J: TRBJ1-4
D: TRBD1
length: 14
size: NA
V: TRBV5-1

DNA: TGTGCCAGCAGTTACCGCCAGGGTGCTGAAAAACTGTTTTTT
CDR3: CASSYRQGAEKLFF
J: TRBJ1-4
D: NA
length: 14
size: NA
V: TRBV6-5

DNA: TGTGCCAGCAGTTACGAGGACAGGGTAGGGGAGACCCAGTACTTC
CDR3: CASSYEDRVGETQYF
J: TRBJ2-5
D: TRBD1
length: 15
size: NA
V: TRBV6-5

DNA: TGTGCCAGCAGCCGATGGGGGAGGGAGACCCAGTACTTC
CDR3: CASSRWGRETQYF
J: TRBJ2-5
D: NA
length: 13
size: NA
V: TRBV5-4

DNA: TGTGCCAGCAGGATGACTGAGTACCAAGAGACCCAGTACTTC
CDR3: CASRMTEYQETQYF
J: TRBJ2-5
D: NA
length: 14
size: NA
V: TRBV6-1

DNA: TGTGCCAGCACCTACGGGCCCGGGGGCGTCCTGACTTTC
CDR3: CASTYGPGGVLTF
J: TRBJ2-6
D: NA
length: 13
size: NA
V: TRBV9

DNA: TGTGCCAGCAGGGACAGAATCTATGGCTACACCTTC
CDR3: CASRDRIYGYTF
J: TRBJ1-2
D: NA
length: 12
size: NA
V: TRBV6-5

DNA: TGTGCCAGCTCACCGCCAACAGGAGGGGTGAACACTGAAGCTTTCTTT
CDR3: CASSPPTGGVNTEAFF
J: TRBJ1-1
D: NA
length: 16
size: NA
V: TRBV18

DNA: TGCGCCAGCAGCCAAGGAGCGGGAGAGAGTCGAGATACGCAGTATTTT
CDR3: CASSQGAGESRDTQYF
J: TRBJ2-3
D: TRBD2
length: 16
size: NA
V: TRBV4-1

DNA: TGTGCCAGCAGCCCAAGACAGGGGTATGGCTACACCTTC
CDR3: CASSPRQGYGYTF
J: TRBJ1-2
D: TRBD1
length: 13
size: NA
V: TRBV7-3

DNA: TGTGCCAGCAGCCCGGGACAGCGGAATCAGCCCCAGCATTTT
CDR3: CASSPGQRNQPQHF
J: TRBJ1-5
D: TRBD1
length: 14
size: NA
V: TRBV6-6

DNA: TGTGCCAGCAGTTACGGGCAGCTCTCCTACGAGCAGTACTTC
CDR3: CASSYGQLSYEQYF
J: TRBJ2-7
D: NA
length: 14
size: NA
V: TRBV6-5

DNA: TGTGCCAGCAGTCGTACCGGGACTAGCACAGATACGCAGTATTTT
CDR3: CASSRTGTSTDTQYF
J: TRBJ2-3
D: NA
length: 15
size: NA
V: TRBV6-5

DNA: TGTGCCAGCAGTTTTACAGGGAGCTCCTACGAGCAGTACTTC
CDR3: CASSFTGSSYEQYF
J: TRBJ2-7
D: NA
length: 14
size: NA
V: TRBV28

DNA: TGTGCCAGCAGTGACCCCTCCGGGACAGGGAACCCTGAAGCTTTCTTT
CDR3: CASSDPSGTGNPEAFF
J: TRBJ1-1
D: TRBD1
length: 16
size: NA
V: TRBV25-1